This TCR beta chain was captured in a study of blood T cell repertoires in COVID-19. Study-wide context: COVID-19 samples, acute and convalescent, were from the United States, Italy and Spain.

Repertoires were generated with immunoSEQ multiplex PCR, while TCRdb's copy carries only in-frame clones and drops some. The table lists 270,000 or so clones, 65% to 90% of them singletons. The CDR3 runs to 16 residues. Between the trimmed V and J ends, which lost 7 bases and 4 bases, there was a span of 20 bases. Germline V gene data show CDR1 as KGHDR and CDR2 as SFDVKD. This TCR derives from a human donor in a cohort sampled during active COVID-19. The sample comprised peripheral blood. The chain employs TRBV24-1 and TRBJ2-3; D not resolved. In DNA form, the CDR3 reads TGTGCCACCAGAAGCGTCGGCCCTTCCAACTCAGATACGCAGTATTTT. Translating gives CATRSVGPSNSDTQYF.